Listed below are T cell receptor beta chains from one sample, sequenced in a study of post-analysis software for immune sequencing data. TCRdb analysed the PCR reads with MiXCR anew, one entry per CDR3 protein. The sample holds approximately 630,000 distinct CDR3 sequences; 55% to 60% are singletons and the top ten take approximately 10%. Material for sequencing was blood. The source is a girl between 2 and 10 years old with multiple sclerosis. CDR3s include the opening cysteine and the closing phenylalanine or tryptophan. The order of the fields is V gene, clone size, J gene, D gene, CDR3 DNA, CDR3 protein. A D gene is named only where the DNA matches it firmly. Size tells how often a clone was seen (once, few, many) or the class of an expanded clone, and some rows leave it out.

TRBV7-9	.	TRBJ1-2	TRBD1	TGTGCCAGCAGCTTGACAGGGGGCATTGGCTACACCTTC	CASSLTGGIGYTF
TRBV6-4	.	TRBJ2-4	.	TGTGTCAGCAGTGTTAAGGGGAAAGGGGCCAAAAACATTCAGTACTTC	CVSSVKGKGAKNIQYF
TRBV7-2	.	TRBJ2-7	.	TGTGCCAGCAGCCCCGCGATTAGCTCCTACGAGCAGTACTTC	CASSPAISSYEQYF
TRBV7-2	.	TRBJ1-5	.	TGTGCCAGCAGCACATACAGGACGGGCAATCAGCCCCAGCATTTT	CASSTYRTGNQPQHF
TRBV12-3/TRBV12-4	.	TRBJ2-4	.	TGTGCCAGCACCTTAGACCGAGCCAAAAACATTCAGTACTTC	CASTLDRAKNIQYF
TRBV4-2	.	TRBJ2-1	TRBD2	TGTGCCAGCAGCCAAAGTGCGGGGGCTAGCGGGAGGGCGAGCTCCTACAATGAGCAGTTCTTC	CASSQSAGASGRASSYNEQFF
TRBV4-1	few	TRBJ2-6	TRBD2	TGCGCCAGCAGCCAAGAAGGGGCGGGAGATTCTGGGGCCAACGTCCTGACTTTC	CASSQEGAGDSGANVLTF
TRBV11-3	once	TRBJ2-1	TRBD1	TGTGCCAGTGGGGGGACAGGTGTCCATGAGCAGTTCTTC	CASGGTGVHEQFF
TRBV7-2	few	TRBJ1-2	.	TGTGCCAGCAGCTTGGGGGGAGGACTTAACTATGGCTACACCTTC	CASSLGGGLNYGYTF
TRBV7-3	.	TRBJ2-5	TRBD2	TGTGCCAGCAGCTTAAGGGGCAATGGACTAGCGGGAGAGGGGACCCAGTACTTC	CASSLRGNGLAGEGTQYF